This T cell receptor beta chain was retrieved from a study of T-cell memory formation after mild COVID-19. Study summary: Each donor largely had its own TCR clusters. Study-level findings and limits: Mostly located in CM and EM were contracting CD4+ clones, with contracting CD8+ clones located in EMRA.

After removal of 6 bases from V and 3 bases from J, the junction contained 8 bases not matched to a gene. CDR1 is SQVTM, CDR2 ANQGSEA, per germline. The length of the CDR3 is 14 residues. Of note for this clonotype: What it recognizes is unknown.

TCRdb reanalysed the 5' RACE reads using MiXCR and keeps one entry per CDR3 protein. The sample consists of 350,000 to 400,000 distinct CDR3 sequences, roughly 21% of them appearing once. The genes are TRBV29-1 and TRBJ1-2; TRBD1 agrees at 9 bases. The sample was PBMCs or a T cell subset sorted from them (not recorded which). This receptor was taken from an adult woman who had mild COVID-19 (a few samples of this study predate the infection). Cell type and time point are not known. CDR3 protein: CSVAGTGKDYGYTF. CDR3 DNA: TGCAGCGTAGCCGGGACAGGGAAGGACTATGGCTACACCTTC.